These 31 T cell receptor beta chains were sequenced from one sample in a study of CD8+ T cells in alopecia areata (dated by TCRdb to 2017 to 2018). Library method: the immunoSEQ multiplex PCR assay. RNA was extracted from all samples and reverse transcribed into cDNA, which served as template for TCR sequencing. As stored in TCRdb, this immuneACCESS dataset retains in-frame rearrangements with V and J assigned. A fraction of the clones does not appear; measured against another copy, unresolved V genes explain less than half of the discrepancy, and the remainder lacks a known reason. The sample data list 200,000 or so clones, and 58% of these were observed just once. More than 5.5% of the sample goes to the ten largest clones. According to the study, the label for this sample's time point signals: roughly 26 weeks on oral tofacitinib. The treatment or condition label, read with the paper, signifies: oral pan-JAK inhibitor, 5-10 mg twice daily.

This specimen consisted of CD4+ T cells sorted from blood, obtained at week 24, from a patient treated with tofacitinib. These receptors were taken from a human donor with alopecia areata.

This clone came up a few times. The chain's CDR3 is CASRIAGGASSTDTQYF. DNA of the CDR3: TGCGCCAGCAGAATAGCGGGGGGAGCTTCTAGCACAGATACGCAGTATTTT. The V and J genes are TRBV5-1 and TRBJ2-3, with 10 positions matching TRBD2. The germline V gene encodes CDR1 SGHRS and CDR2 YFSETQ. The V gene end was trimmed by 5 bases and the J gene end by 0 bases; junction bases not matched to a gene: 9. There are 17 residues in the CDR3.

This clone was seen a handful of times. The chain carries TRBV2 and TRBJ2-7; TRBD2 matches at 7 bases. Per germline, CDR1 SNHLY and CDR2 FYNNEI. V shed 8 bases, J shed 3 bases, and the junction held 4 bases outside the gene matches. The CDR3 extends over 12 amino acids. In DNA form, the CDR3 reads TGTGCCAGCGGGACTACTTTCTACGAGCAGTACTTC. This sequence encodes CASGTTFYEQYF.

The CDR3 nucleotides are TGTGCCAGCAGTTTAAGTGGGAGGGCGGGAGAGCAGTACTTC. It specifies CASSLSGRAGEQYF. The chain couples TRBV27 to TRBJ2-7; TRBD2 matches 7 bases. V lost 2 bases, J lost 7 bases, and 8 bases stayed unmatched. CDR3 length equals 14 residues. Germline lookup yields CDR1 MNHEY and CDR2 SMNVEV (reference sequence).

This clone was counted only a few times. The CDR3 DNA sequence: TGTGCCAGCAGCTTACCGGGACTAAGAGGAGATACGCAGTATTTT. Encoded protein: CASSLPGLRGDTQYF. This chain connects TRBV7-9 to TRBJ2-3; 7 bases are a match to TRBD2. The germline V gene has CDR1 SEHNR and CDR2 FQNEAQ (reference sequence). The CDR3 is made up of 15 amino acids. With 2 bases clipped from V and 5 bases from J, the junction kept 7 bases outside the gene matches.

V gene TRBV30 combines with J gene TRBJ2-7, with 10 bases identical to TRBD1. CDR3 size: 14 residues. Trimming cost V 5 bases and J 1 base; bases outside gene matches: 5. Per germline, CDR1 GTSNPN and CDR2 SVGIG (reference sequence). The CDR3 region is CAWGGQGLSYEQYF. Written as DNA, the CDR3 is TGTGCCTGGGGGGGACAGGGGCTTTCCTACGAGCAGTACTTC.

V usage is TRBV18 and J usage is TRBJ2-2; possible D gene TRBD1, 6 bases. V lost 6 bases and J 1 base, leaving 9 bases between the germline ends. This CDR3 region has 14 residues. The germline gives CDR1 KGHSH, CDR2 LQKENI. The CDR3: CASSQQGNTGELFF. The CDR3 DNA follows: TGTGCCAGCTCTCAACAGGGGAACACCGGGGAGCTGTTTTTT. The complete variable domain, with remaining parts taken from reference TRBV18 and TRBJ2-2, reads NAGVMQNPRHLVRRRGQEARLRCSPMKGHSHVYWYRQLPEEGLKFMVYLQKENIIDESGMPKERFSAEFPKEGPSILRIQQVVRGDSAAYFCASSQQGNTGELFFGEGSRLTVL.

V usage is TRBV7-9 and J usage is TRBJ2-5; perhaps TRBD2 as D (6 bases). The V end lost 5 bases, the J end lost 7 bases, and 17 bases lay between the germline ends. The germline CDR1 and CDR2 sequences are SEHNR and FQNEAQ (reference sequence). The CDR3 loop spans 14 amino acids. CDR3 nucleotide sequence: TGTGCCAGCAGCCTGGGGGAGGCTGCCGGGACCCAGTACTTC. This gives the protein CASSLGEAAGTQYF.

The rearrangement links TRBV6-6 to TRBJ1-2, with 7 nucleotides matching TRBD1. The CDR3 runs 13 residues. Germline values: CDR1 MNHNY, CDR2 SVGAGI (reference sequence). Unmatched junction bases numbered 8, after V lost 6 bases and J lost 7 bases. The CDR3 sequence: CASSPGQAGGYTF. The CDR3 DNA reads TGTGCCAGCAGCCCTGGACAGGCGGGTGGCTACACCTTC.

This chain links TRBV4-3 with TRBJ1-2; D is perhaps TRBD1 (5 bases). Trimming took 0 bases from V and 1 from J, leaving 9 bases between them. This CDR3 region has 15 residues. Germline lookup yields CDR1 LGHNA and CDR2 YSLEER. The CDR3 bases are TGCGCCAGCAGCCAAGATGGCAGGGATAACTATGGCTACACCTTC. Translated: CASSQDGRDNYGYTF.

The CDR3 DNA is TGTGCCAGCAGCTTAACGGGACAGGGGGCTCCGGGGACTAGCGGGAGGACGTCGGCAGATACGCAGTATTTT. Protein product: CASSLTGQGAPGTSGRTSADTQYF. The chain couples TRBV7-3 to TRBJ2-3, with TRBD2 matching 15 bases. Germline CDR1 SGHTA, CDR2 FQGTGA. J was trimmed by 4 bases and V by 0 bases; bases with no gene match: 23. CDR3 length: 24 residues.

A few counts support this clone. This rearrangement joins TRBV2 to TRBJ2-2; the D gene is possibly TRBD1 (6 bases). Trimming left V 4 bases short and J 7 bases short, with 10 bases between. CDR3 length: 13 amino acids. The germline V gene has CDR1 SNHLY and CDR2 FYNNEI. The CDR3 nucleotides are TGTGCCAGCAGTGCGGACAGCGGCGGGGAGCTGTTTTTT. This encodes CASSADSGGELFF.

This chain links TRBV11-2 with TRBJ2-2; D call uncertain. This CDR3 is built from 16 residues. The ends were cut back, 2 bases at V and 5 bases at J, with 15 bases in the middle. Germline V lookup: CDR1 SGHAT, CDR2 FQNNGV. The CDR3 sequence is CASSLIRRLGTGELFF. CDR3 coding DNA: TGTGCCAGCAGCTTAATCCGGCGGCTCGGGACCGGGGAGCTGTTTTTT.

V gene TRBV5-1 combines with J gene TRBJ2-7, with D perhaps TRBD1 (6 bases). V dropped 0 bases and J dropped 2 bases, with 9 bases sitting between them. Germline values: CDR1 SGHRS, CDR2 YFSETQ. The CDR3 length is 14 residues. CDR3 residues: CASSLGDTAYEQYF. CDR3 bases: TGCGCCAGCAGCTTGGGGGACACTGCCTACGAGCAGTACTTC.

V and J are TRBV5-4 and TRBJ2-5; D gene unclear. The CDR3 length is 14 residues. V lost 1 base, J lost 5 bases, and 12 bases lay in between. Germline loops: CDR1 SGHNT, CDR2 YYREEE (reference sequence). CDR3 loop: CASSLRGWAETQYF. CDR3 sequence (DNA): TGTGCCAGCAGCTTGCGCGGCTGGGCGGAGACCCAGTACTTC.

The V call is TRBV27, the J call TRBJ1-2; TRBD1 might be the D (6 bases). The ends were cut back, 3 bases at V and 8 bases at J, with 16 bases in the middle. This CDR3 has 14 amino acids. CDR1 is MNHEY, CDR2 SMNVEV, per germline (reference sequence). CDR3 coding DNA: TGTGCCAGCAGTTTCGCACAGGGAGGTCGCGGCTACACCTTC. Translated: CASSFAQGGRGYTF.

This clone was counted a few times. V is TRBV19 and J is TRBJ1-1; a possible D gene is TRBD1 (6 bases). Germline V gene lookup returns CDR1 LNHDA and CDR2 SQIVND (reference sequence). The CDR3 runs to 17 residues. The V and J ends lost 5 bases and 4 bases respectively, with 23 bases between them. The CDR3 loop reads CASSQRTAGVARTEAFF. In DNA, the CDR3 is TGTGCCAGTAGTCAAAGGACCGCAGGGGTTGCTCGCACTGAAGCTTTCTTT.

The gene calls are TRBV29-1 and TRBJ1-2, with 8 bases that match TRBD1. The CDR3 totals 13 residues. J gave up 1 base and V 5 bases, and 3 bases lay outside the gene matches. Germline CDR1 and CDR2: SQVTM and ANQGSEA. The CDR3 DNA follows: TGCAGCGTTCCCGACAGGGGTAACTATGGCTACACCTTC. Translation: CSVPDRGNYGYTF. The entire variable domain, with the rest obtained from reference TRBV29-1 and TRBJ1-2, is as follows: SAVISQKPSRDICQRGTSLTIQCQVDSQVTMMFWYRQQPGQSLTLIATANQGSEATYESGFVIDKFPISRPNLTFSTLTVSNMSPEDSSIYLCSVPDRGNYGYTFGSGTRLTVV.

The chain couples TRBV5-4 to TRBJ1-2, with D uncertain. The CDR3 length is 13 residues. The V gene lost 0 bases and the J gene lost 8 bases, with 11 bases spanning the gap. Germline-derived CDR1 and CDR2 are SGHNT and YYREEE (reference sequence). CDR3: CASSLGRGEGYTF. As DNA, the CDR3 is TGTGCCAGCAGCTTGGGTCGCGGAGAAGGCTACACCTTC.

This clone showed up just a few times. The chain links TRBV5-1 to TRBJ2-7; D is ambiguous. Germline CDR1 and CDR2: SGHRS and YFSETQ. The V end was cut by 0 bases, the J end by 0 bases, with 7 bases between. This CDR3 is built from 14 residues. The CDR3 protein is CASSLGPASYEQYF. The DNA of the CDR3 is TGCGCCAGCAGCTTGGGGCCGGCCTCCTACGAGCAGTACTTC.

J is TRBJ1-2 and V is TRBV28, with 8 bases matching TRBD1. CDR3 length: 13 amino acids. CDR1 MDHEN and CDR2 SYDVKM come from the germline V gene. V was pared by 10 bases and J by 6 bases, with 10 bases of the junction left unmatched. This CDR3 is CATSDRGRDGYTF. The CDR3 nucleotides read TGTGCCACCTCCGACAGGGGCCGGGATGGCTACACCTTC.

V and J are TRBV5-1 and TRBJ1-1; 11 bases fit TRBD1. The trim removed 4 bases at V and 6 bases at J, leaving 8 bases unmatched. The CDR3 spans 15 residues. Germline V gene lookup returns CDR1 SGHRS and CDR2 YFSETQ. Here the CDR3 reads CASSEPPGQGAEAFF. DNA for the CDR3: TGCGCCAGCAGCGAACCCCCGGGACAGGGGGCTGAAGCTTTCTTT.

The rearrangement links TRBV9 to TRBJ2-1, with D possibly matching TRBD2 (5 bases). This CDR3 comprises 12 residues. Between the trimmed V and J ends, which lost 3 bases and 8 bases, there was a span of 9 bases. CDR1 and CDR2 (germline): SGDLS, YYNGEE. The CDR3 loop is CASSGTRDEQFF. The CDR3 DNA reads as TGTGCCAGCAGCGGTACTAGGGATGAGCAGTTCTTC.

Points on this clone: This likely comes from a read error, as the CDR3 has no conserved phenylalanine or tryptophan at its end. Because the CDR3's place on the DNA is in doubt, the DNA is left out and the CDR3 is given as listed by TCRdb. The chain couples TRBV7-2 to TRBJ1-1; TRBD1, as called in the table, went unchecked against the DNA. 14 amino acids form the CDR3, both terminal residues included. Germline CDR1 SGHTA, CDR2 FQGNSA. CDR3 in amino acids: CASSPGTGNKVVWS.

Points on this clone: Distinct nucleotide sequences in the sample also encode this CDR3. The chain joins TRBV29-1 to TRBJ2-7; 7 bases fit TRBD1. CDR1 is SQVTM, CDR2 ANQGSEA, per germline. Trimming took 4 bases from V and 2 from J; bases not matched to a gene: 2. There are 12 residues in the CDR3. CDR3 sequence reads: CSVAQGAYEQYF. In DNA, the CDR3 is TGCAGCGTTGCCCAGGGGGCCTACGAGCAGTACTTC.

The genes are TRBV2 and TRBJ2-3; 8 bases align to TRBD2. The CDR3 covers 14 residues. Germline V CDR1 and CDR2: SNHLY, FYNNEI. The junction had 7 bases not matched to a gene; V was cut back by 6 bases and J by 5 bases. CDR3 coding DNA: TGTGCCAGCAGCGCCGGGACTAGTCGAGATACGCAGTATTTT. This sequence encodes CASSAGTSRDTQYF.

This clone was counted a few times. V is TRBV5-5 and J is TRBJ2-2, with D uncertain. Germline V gene sequence: CDR1 SGHKS, CDR2 YYEKEE (reference sequence). This CDR3 spans 16 amino acids. V was shortened by 1 base and J by 6 bases, with 16 bases between the two germline ends. CDR3 residues: CASSLMGNSVSGELFF. DNA for the CDR3: TGTGCCAGCAGCTTGATGGGGAATTCGGTTTCCGGGGAGCTGTTTTTT.

CDR3 in amino acids: CATRDRTYEQYF. CDR3 bases: TGTGCCACCCGGGACAGAACCTACGAGCAGTACTTC. The rearrangement joins TRBV10-3 to TRBJ2-7, with 7 bases aligning to TRBD1. Germline CDR1 reads ENHRY; CDR2 reads SYGVKD. Germline trimming cut 10 bases from V and 2 bases from J; bases unmatched to any gene: 5. This CDR3 is built from 12 residues.

This clone turned up a few times. The rearrangement uses TRBV5-1 and TRBJ2-6; perhaps TRBD2 as D (5 bases). The ends were cut back, 6 bases at V and 2 bases at J, with 9 bases in the middle. Germline CDR1 and CDR2: SGHRS and YFSETQ. There are 14 residues in the CDR3. CDR3 region: CASTRETGANVLTF. The CDR3 region has the DNA TGCGCCAGCACGAGGGAAACTGGGGCCAACGTCCTGACTTTC.

The rearrangement joins TRBV5-6 to TRBJ2-7; 14 bases line up with TRBD2. CDR1 and CDR2 (germline): SGHDT, YYEEEE. The trim removed 4 bases at V and 4 bases at J, leaving 7 bases unmatched. The CDR3 is 16 residues long. In nucleotides, the CDR3 is TGTGCCAGCAGCCCGGGACTAGCGGGAGCGATTTACGAGCAGTACTTC. Its translation: CASSPGLAGAIYEQYF.

V is TRBV5-6 and J is TRBJ2-7, with 12 bases lining up with TRBD2. V lost 3 bases to trimming and J lost 7 bases; unmatched junction nucleotides: 11. The germline gives CDR1 SGHDT, CDR2 YYEEEE. The CDR3 is 16 amino acids. CDR3 in amino acids: CASSYRTSGVHGEQYF. The CDR3 nucleotides read TGTGCCAGCAGCTACCGGACTAGCGGGGTGCACGGGGAGCAGTACTTC.

The V call is TRBV11-2, the J call TRBJ2-1; tentatively, D is TRBD1 or TRBD2 (5 bases each). V was shortened by 5 bases and J by 0 bases, with 11 bases between the two germline ends. Germline CDR1 SGHAT, CDR2 FQNNGV. The CDR3 is 15 residues long. The CDR3 DNA reads TGTGCCAGCAGCCGGGACCCGAGCTCCTACAATGAGCAGTTCTTC. Its protein product is CASSRDPSSYNEQFF.